This T cell receptor beta chain was sequenced during a study of blood T cell repertoires in COVID-19. Overall study context: The study drew acute and convalescent COVID-19 samples from the United States, Italy and Spain.

This CDR3 has 14 amino acids. Trimming cost V 0 bases and J 6 bases, with 9 bases left between them. The germline gives CDR1 KGHSH, CDR2 LQKENI. Study processing details: Reference gene primer amplification yielded estimated nucleated cell counts. Method: immunoSEQ multiplex PCR; TCRdb's copy keeps in-frame clones and lacks some. That table is the source of V, J and clone size, and D and trimming were worked out from the DNA. The sample yields fewer than 30,000 clones, over 75% seen once. The chain employs TRBV18 and TRBJ2-1; maybe TRBD1 (6 bases). The clonotype was recovered from a human donor in a cohort sampled during active COVID-19. Sequencing was done on a sample of peripheral blood. The CDR3 DNA follows: TGTGCCAGCTCACCACCAGTAGGGGGCAATGAGCAGTTCTTC. Amino acids: CASSPPVGGNEQFF.